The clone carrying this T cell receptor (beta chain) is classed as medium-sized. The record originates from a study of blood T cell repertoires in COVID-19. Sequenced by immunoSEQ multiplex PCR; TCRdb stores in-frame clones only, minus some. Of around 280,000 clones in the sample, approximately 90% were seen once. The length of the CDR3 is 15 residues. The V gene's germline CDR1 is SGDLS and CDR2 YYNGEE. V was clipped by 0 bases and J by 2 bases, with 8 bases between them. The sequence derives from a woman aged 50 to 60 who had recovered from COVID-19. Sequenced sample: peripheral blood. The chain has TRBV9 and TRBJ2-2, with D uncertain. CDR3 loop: CASSVALENTGELFF. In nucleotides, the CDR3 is TGTGCCAGCAGCGTAGCCCTAGAAAACACCGGGGAGCTGTTTTTT.